The 18 T cell receptor beta chains presented below share a single source sample, sequenced in a study of blood T cell repertoires in COVID-19. The data were produced by immunoSEQ multiplex PCR, yet TCRdb's version contains in-frame clones alone and is incomplete. The data contain approximately 70,000 clones, nearly 90% of them singletons. The material sequenced was peripheral blood. The receptors originated from a woman in her fifties or sixties with COVID-19, enrolled during active disease.

CDR3: CASRQTGVENEQYF. The CDR3 nucleotides are TGTGCCAGCAGGCAGACAGGGGTGGAAAACGAGCAGTACTTC. The gene calls are TRBV6-5 and TRBJ2-7, with 8 positions matching TRBD1. Per the germline V gene, CDR1 is MNHEY and CDR2 is SVGAGI. The CDR3 consists of 14 residues. The J segment lost 5 bases and the V segment lost 6 bases, leaving 9 bases of the junction unmatched.

This clone was observed a few times. The genes are TRBV2 and TRBJ2-7; 12 bases agree with TRBD2. The CDR3 loop spans 13 amino acids. V lost 8 bases to trimming and J lost 6 bases; unmatched junction nucleotides: 5. Per germline, CDR1 SNHLY and CDR2 FYNNEI. The CDR3 reads CASLAGGPSEQYF. CDR3 nucleotides: TGTGCCAGCCTAGCGGGAGGGCCGAGCGAGCAGTACTTC.

The V and J genes are TRBV18 and TRBJ2-3, with 7 bases matching TRBD2. The CDR3 has 15 amino acids. J was trimmed by 4 bases and V by 6 bases; bases with no gene match: 10. The germline V gene has CDR1 KGHSH and CDR2 LQKENI. The CDR3 sequence: CASSPRTSSADTQYF. The CDR3 DNA is TGTGCCAGCTCGCCGCGGACTAGTAGTGCAGATACGCAGTATTTT.

The table lists this clone with a few counts. The gene calls are TRBV25-1 and TRBJ1-1, with D unresolved. CDR1 and CDR2 (germline): MGHDK, SYGVNS. This CDR3 is 15 amino acids long. Trimming removed 5 bases from V and 3 bases from J, with 16 bases in between. The CDR3 reads CASSLSLFGDTEAFF. The CDR3 DNA reads TGTGCCAGCAGTCTATCCCTTTTCGGGGACACTGAAGCTTTCTTT.

This chain uses TRBV28 with TRBJ2-7; no reliable D call. Trimming shortened V by 8 bases and J by 7 bases, and 21 bases separated the two germline ends. The CDR3 totals 14 residues. Germline V lookup: CDR1 MDHEN, CDR2 SYDVKM. The CDR3 DNA is TGTGCCAGCGGAACAGATCACTCATCTGTGGAGCAGTACTTC. This encodes CASGTDHSSVEQYF.

This clone was detected once. The CDR3 loop reads CASSLNIQETQYF. The CDR3 bases are TGTGCCAGCAGTTTAAATATCCAAGAGACCCAGTACTTC. V usage is TRBV28 and J usage is TRBJ2-5; no firm D call. V was cut by 2 bases and J by 1 base, with 5 bases left in between. The germline gives CDR1 MDHEN, CDR2 SYDVKM. The CDR3 runs to 13 residues.

The CDR3 reads CASSLDRGTIYF. DNA for the CDR3: TGTGCCAGCAGTCTAGACCGGGGCACCATATATTTT. The chain joins TRBV5-4 to TRBJ1-3; D is uncertain. Trimming cost V 5 bases and J 9 bases, with 12 bases left between them. From germline, CDR1 is SGHNT and CDR2 YYREEE (reference sequence). The CDR3 loop spans 12 amino acids. Looking up the rest from reference TRBV5-4 and TRBJ1-3 gives the full variable domain: ETGVTQSPTHLIKTRGQQVTLRCSSQSGHNTVSWYQQALGQGPQFIFQYYREEENGRGNFPPRFSGLQFPNYSSELNVNALELDDSALYLCASSLDRGTIYFGEGSWLTVV.

A remark on this clone: A read error may produce the germline difference seen at one junction end. CDR3 protein: CASSPRGAPTDTQYF. As DNA, the CDR3 is TGTGCTAGCAGCCCTCGGGGGGCCCCCACAGATACGCAGTATTTT. V and J are TRBV7-7 and TRBJ2-3; a weak D match, TRBD2 (7 bases). Per germline, CDR1 SSHAT and CDR2 FNYEAQ (reference sequence). The CDR3 has 15 residues.

This chain joins TRBV19 and TRBJ1-5; a weak D match, TRBD1 (5 bases). The germline V gene encodes CDR1 LNHDA and CDR2 SQIVND (reference sequence). The CDR3 runs to 15 residues. Trimming removed 4 bases from V and 7 bases from J, with 17 bases in between. CDR3 loop: CASSTGGGVRQPQHF. The CDR3 DNA is TGTGCCAGTAGTACGGGGGGGGGTGTGAGGCAGCCCCAGCATTTT.

The chain couples TRBV6-5 to TRBJ2-7; TRBD1 aligns across 9 bases. This CDR3 is built from 16 residues. Trimming cost V 0 bases and J 2 bases; bases outside gene matches: 5. Germline lookup yields CDR1 MNHEY and CDR2 SVGAGI. The CDR3 nucleotides read TGTGCCAGCAGTTACTCCCCGGGACAGGGAACCTACGAGCAGTACTTC. It encodes CASSYSPGQGTYEQYF.

The chain couples TRBV5-4 to TRBJ1-1; D uncertain. The CDR3 spans 15 residues. The germline gives CDR1 SGHNT, CDR2 YYREEE (reference sequence). Trimming removed 4 bases from V and 6 bases from J, with 19 bases in between. The CDR3 region has the DNA TGTGCCAGCAGCCCGGGTGCCAGTCGCGAGGCTGAAGCTTTCTTT. Encoded protein: CASSPGASREAEAFF.

The J gene is TRBJ2-3, the V gene TRBV2; a possible D gene is TRBD1 (5 bases). This CDR3 is built from 13 residues. Germline values: CDR1 SNHLY, CDR2 FYNNEI. Trimming shortened V by 6 bases and J by 10 bases, and 17 bases separated the two germline ends. The DNA for the CDR3 is TGTGCCAGCAGCCCCGGACAAGCTATCGCGCAGTATTTT. Translated: CASSPGQAIAQYF.

Here the CDR3 reads CASSWGGRKEETQYF. The CDR3 region has the DNA TGTGCCAGCAGTTGGGGGGGACGAAAGGAAGAGACCCAGTACTTC. The rearrangement uses TRBV6-6 and TRBJ2-5; TRBD2 matches 7 bases. Germline CDR1 is MNHNY and CDR2 is SVGAGI (reference sequence). CDR3 length equals 15 residues. After removal of 4 bases from V and 3 bases from J, the junction contained 8 bases not matched to a gene.

Here the CDR3 reads CASSRAITGELFF. CDR3 DNA: TGTGCCAGCAGTCGAGCGATCACCGGGGAGCTGTTTTTT. The V gene is TRBV6-5, the J gene TRBJ2-2, with D unresolved. Germline V gene sequence: CDR1 MNHEY, CDR2 SVGAGI. The CDR3 is made up of 13 amino acids. V dropped 5 bases and J dropped 4 bases, with 8 bases sitting between them.

This clone appeared once. This rearrangement joins TRBV12-3 or TRBV12-4 to TRBJ2-5; 9 positions match TRBD1. This CDR3 region has 13 residues. The J segment lost 5 bases and the V segment lost 5 bases, leaving 3 bases of the junction unmatched. CDR3 sequence: CASSRGQGETQYF. CDR3 nucleotide sequence: TGTGCCAGCAGTAGAGGACAGGGGGAGACCCAGTACTTC.

This chain joins TRBV27 and TRBJ1-5; 9 nucleotides match TRBD1. J lost 7 bases, V lost 6 bases, and 10 bases had no gene match. The germline gives CDR1 MNHEY, CDR2 SMNVEV (reference sequence). The CDR3 length is 15 residues. Written as DNA, the CDR3 is TGTGCCAGCAGCACCGGGACAGGGAGGGGACAGCCCCAGCATTTT. As protein: CASSTGTGRGQPQHF.

This rearrangement joins TRBV3-1 (or the pseudogene TRBV3-2) to TRBJ1-5; D is unresolved. The germline CDR1 and CDR2 sequences are LGHDT and YNNKEL (reference sequence). This CDR3 contains 13 residues. Trimming took off 2 bases at V and 4 bases at J, with 6 bases between the two ends. The CDR3 spells CASSQLENQPQHF. The DNA of the CDR3 is TGTGCCAGCAGCCAATTGGAGAATCAGCCCCAGCATTTT.

The chain is built from TRBV29-1 and TRBJ2-3; tentative D call: TRBD2 (7 bases). V gave up 4 bases and J gave up 1 base, with 18 bases separating them. The CDR3 sequence is 16 residues long. From germline, CDR1 is SQVTM and CDR2 ANQGSEA. CDR3 amino acids: CSVGPQGGGGTDTQYF. The DNA of the CDR3 is TGCAGCGTTGGCCCCCAGGGAGGGGGGGGCACAGATACGCAGTATTTT.